This T cell receptor (beta chain) comes out of a study of Graves' ophthalmopathy and Graves' hyperthyroidism. For repertoire sequencing, the TCR beta CDR3 regions were amplified from RNA transcripts. RT-PCR was first run with HTBI primers, then multiplex PCR in a second round. TCRdb redid the calling of the multiplex PCR reads with MiXCR, one entry per CDR3 protein. The data contain about 1.1 million distinct CDR3 sequences, about 35% of them singletons. Study results and limitations: In blood appeared most of the expanded thyroid clonotypes whose frequency exceeded 0.001. Using a 13-signature model, the authors split ophthalmopathy from stable hyperthyroidism, with under 90% sensitivity and approximately 84% specificity.

Hyperthyroidism patients were newly diagnosed, under 2 months' duration, aged 18 to 65. V dropped 2 bases and J dropped 3; count of bases not matched to a gene: 3. CDR3 length: 14 amino acids. Germline loops: CDR1 MNHEY, CDR2 SVGAGI. This clonotype was found a few times. Its specificity is unknown. The sequenced material came from peripheral blood or thyroid tissue (not recorded which). The chain recombines TRBV6-5 with TRBJ1-2; TRBD1 matches 7 bases. This receptor was identified in an adult man with Graves' hyperthyroidism. The CDR3 here is CASSYATGDYGYTF. The CDR3 nucleotides are TGTGCCAGCAGTTACGCAACAGGGGACTATGGCTACACCTTC.